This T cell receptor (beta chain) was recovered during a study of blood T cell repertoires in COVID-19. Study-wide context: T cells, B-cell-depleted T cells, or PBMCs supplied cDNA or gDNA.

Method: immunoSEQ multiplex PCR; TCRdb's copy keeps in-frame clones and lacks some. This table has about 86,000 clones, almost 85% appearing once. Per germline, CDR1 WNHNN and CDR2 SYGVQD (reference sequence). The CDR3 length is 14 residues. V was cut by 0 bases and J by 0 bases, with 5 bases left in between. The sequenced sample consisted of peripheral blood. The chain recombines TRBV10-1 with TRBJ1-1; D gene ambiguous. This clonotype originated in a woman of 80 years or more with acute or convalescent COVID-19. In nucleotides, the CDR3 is TGCGCCAGCAGTGAGTCCGGGGTGAACACTGAAGCTTTCTTT. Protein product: CASSESGVNTEAFF.